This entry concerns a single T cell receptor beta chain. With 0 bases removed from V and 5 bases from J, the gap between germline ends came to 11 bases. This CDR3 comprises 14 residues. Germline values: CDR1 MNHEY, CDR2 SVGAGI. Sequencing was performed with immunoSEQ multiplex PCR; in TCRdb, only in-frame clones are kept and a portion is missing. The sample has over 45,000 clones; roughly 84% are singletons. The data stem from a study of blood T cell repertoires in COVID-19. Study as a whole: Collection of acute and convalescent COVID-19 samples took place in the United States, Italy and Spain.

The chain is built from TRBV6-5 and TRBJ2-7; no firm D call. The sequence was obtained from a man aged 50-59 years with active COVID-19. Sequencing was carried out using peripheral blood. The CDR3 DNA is TGTGCCAGCAGTTACTCGTCTCCAGGCAACGAGCAGTACTTC. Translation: CASSYSSPGNEQYF.